This TCR beta chain was found in a study of cytomegalovirus exposure and HLA in healthy donors. As to this clone: What it recognizes is unknown.

PCR used 60 Vbeta primers and 13 Jbeta primers. The assay was immunoSEQ multiplex PCR, and TCRdb's table has in-frame clones only and misses some. Here the sample spans some 40,000 clones, approximately 75% being singletons. General study points: Later analysis associated a missense DCLRE1C variant with TCR beta V- and J-gene trimming. When presence/absence was analysed, sequencing depth was taken to be roughly uniform across donors.

Though probably carrying unrecorded immune exposures, donors were nominally healthy at sampling. Sequenced: PBMCs. This clonotype originated in a man aged 40-49 years in good health and CMV-seronegative.

CDR3 in amino acids: CASSLGQDNTEAFF. CDR3 nucleotides: TGTGCCAGCAGTTTAGGTCAGGATAACACTGAAGCTTTCTTT. The chain recombines TRBV27 with TRBJ1-1, with D hard to call. The CDR3 spans 14 residues. Trimming cost V 2 bases and J 2 bases, with 9 bases left between them. Per germline, CDR1 MNHEY and CDR2 SMNVEV (reference sequence).